The 4 T cell receptor beta chains below all came from one sample that was sequenced in a study of regulatory T cells in long-lasting Graves disease. TCR beta libraries were built with iRepertoire HTBI primers and Arm-PCR of CDR3 regions. TCRdb recomputed calls from the multiplex PCR reads with MiXCR, one row per CDR3 protein. The data show 350,000 to 450,000 distinct CDR3 sequences, approximately 23% seen once. Time point described: persistent/refractory GD, antithyroid drugs over 5 years with positive TRAb. There was RNA extracted from PBMCs, and the TCR library was made from it. The specimen comprised peripheral blood mononuclear cells (PBMCs), sampled when the disease was refractory, from a patient treated with antithyroid drugs. These receptors were collected from a woman in her 40s with Graves disease.

The V call is TRBV5-1, the J call TRBJ1-1; TRBD1 might be the D (5 bases). CDR1 is SGHRS and CDR2 is YFSETQ in the germline V gene. The length of the CDR3 is 15 residues. The ends were cut back, 2 bases at V and 0 bases at J, with 11 bases in the middle. The CDR3 sequence is CASSFAPGLNTEAFF. The CDR3 DNA follows: TGCGCCAGCAGCTTCGCCCCAGGGTTGAACACTGAAGCTTTCTTT.

V gene TRBV30 combines with J gene TRBJ2-1; 8 bases are shared with TRBD2. The V gene's germline CDR1 is GTSNPN and CDR2 SVGIG (reference sequence). V lost 2 bases, J lost 2 bases, and 8 bases stayed unmatched. This CDR3 has 16 amino acids. Here the CDR3 reads CAWSSQKTSAYNEQFF. In nucleotides, the CDR3 is TGTGCCTGGAGTTCCCAAAAGACTAGCGCCTACAATGAGCAGTTCTTC.

This clonotype was recorded many times. J is TRBJ2-7 and V is TRBV3-1; no firm D call. The CDR3 totals 15 residues. V was pared by 1 base and J by 1 base, with 11 bases between. Germline V lookup: CDR1 LGHDT, CDR2 YNNKEL (reference sequence). In DNA form, the CDR3 reads TGTGCCAGCAGCCAAGGCGGCCAGACTTCCTACGAGCAGTACTTC. Its translation is CASSQGGQTSYEQYF.

This clonotype was observed at least ten times. The rearrangement joins TRBV2 to TRBJ1-1; no reliable D call. Germline values: CDR1 SNHLY, CDR2 FYNNEI. This CDR3 is 13 amino acids long. V lost 10 bases and J 4 bases, leaving 16 bases between the germline ends. CDR3 DNA sequence: TGTGCCACCTCAAAAGGGATAAGCACTGAAGCTTTCTTT. Its protein is CATSKGISTEAFF.